The rows below give T cell receptor beta chains drawn from one sample of a study of cytotoxic CD8 clonotypes in ibrutinib-treated CLL. Clones were read by immunoSEQ multiplex PCR, and TCRdb kept only the in-frame ones, dropping some. This table holds roughly 45,000 clones, about 69% found once. The sample here was PBMCs, taken after 24 months of ibrutinib treatment. These receptors all stem from a human donor with chronic lymphocytic leukemia. CDR3s include the opening cysteine and the closing phenylalanine or tryptophan. Each record gives: J gene, V gene, clone size, D gene, CDR3 DNA, CDR3 protein. The D gene is left open where the match is weak. Not all rows give a size; the values are once, few, many and, for expanded clones, a class.

TRBJ1-4 | TRBV18 | - | - | TGTGCCAGCTCACCAATTCCCGGGACCCAGAATGAAAAACTGTTTTTT | CASSPIPGTQNEKLFF
TRBJ1-5 | TRBV30 | - | TRBD1 | TGTGCCTGGAGTGTACCGGACAGGGTAAATCAGCCCCAGCATTTT | CAWSVPDRVNQPQHF
TRBJ1-1 | TRBV10-3 | - | - | TGTGCCATCACCCGGGACATCATGAACACTGAAGCTTTCTTT | CAITRDIMNTEAFF
TRBJ2-7 | TRBV9 | few | TRBD2 | TGTGCCAGCAGCGCCGGGACTAGCAGCTCCTACGAGCAGTACTTC | CASSAGTSSSYEQYF
TRBJ2-2 | TRBV6-1 | - | - | TGTGCCAGCAACAGGGCTGAAACCGGGGAGCTGTTTTTT | CASNRAETGELFF
TRBJ2-5 | TRBV10-1 | - | TRBD1 | TGCGCCAGACAGGGGGCGGAGACCCAGTACTTC | CARQGAETQYF
TRBJ2-7 | TRBV5-1 | - | - | TGCGCCAGCAGCTTGTGGGCCCTCGGGGGTACTGACTCCTACGAGCAGTACTTC | CASSLWALGGTDSYEQYF
TRBJ2-3 | TRBV5-6 | - | - | TGTGCCAGCAGCTTGGGAGGGGACTTATACACAGATACGCAGTATTTT | CASSLGGDLYTDTQYF
TRBJ2-2 | TRBV9 | - | - | TGTGCCAGCAGTGCGATGAGCGGGCTAAACACCGGGGAGCTGTTTTTT | CASSAMSGLNTGELFF
TRBJ1-1 | TRBV10-3 | - | - | TGTGCCATCAAGGGGACGACAGACACTGAAGCTTTCTTT | CAIKGTTDTEAFF
TRBJ2-1 | TRBV15 | few | - | TGTGCCACCAGCAGAGATGGGAATTCCTACAATGAGCAGTTCTTC | CATSRDGNSYNEQFF
TRBJ1-4 | TRBV7-9 | - | TRBD1 | TGTGCCAGCAGCTTACGTAGGGACAGCCTTAATGAAAAACTGTTTTTT | CASSLRRDSLNEKLFF
TRBJ2-5 | TRBV4-1 | - | - | TGCGCCAGCCGAGTCCCCTGGGGGACCCAGTACTTC | CASRVPWGTQYF
TRBJ2-5 | TRBV5-1 | - | - | TGCGCCAGCAGCTTGGCAGCTGCTCAAGAGACCCAGTACTTC | CASSLAAAQETQYF
TRBJ2-5 | TRBV10-3 | - | - | TGTGCCATCAGTGCCGAGATCAGAGAAGGGACCCAGTACTTC | CAISAEIREGTQYF
TRBJ1-1 | TRBV9 | - | - | TGTGCCAGCACCCCCACAGATATGAACACTGAAGCTTTCTTT | CASTPTDMNTEAFF
TRBJ1-2 | TRBV7-3 | - | - | TGTGCCAGCAGCTTAAACGGGTTTGGAGGCTACACCTTC | CASSLNGFGGYTF
TRBJ1-1 | TRBV6-5 | once | - | TGTGCCAGCAGTTGGGGGGGGAGCGGCACTGAAGCTTTCTTT | CASSWGGSGTEAFF
TRBJ2-3 | TRBV28 | - | - | TGTGCCAGCAAGGTCGGGATCAGCACAGATACGCAGTATTTT | CASKVGISTDTQYF
TRBJ2-7 | TRBV15 | few | - | TGTGCCACCAGCAGAGGAGCGGCGAGCTCCTACGAGCAGTACTTC | CATSRGAASSYEQYF
TRBJ1-1 | TRBV19 | many | - | TGTGCCAGTAGGTTGAACACTGAAGCTTTCTTT | CASRLNTEAFF
TRBJ2-6 | TRBV2 | - | - | TGTGCCAGCAGCAGACTCACAACCAGGGCCAACGTCCTGACTTTC | CASSRLTTRANVLTF
TRBJ1-4 | TRBV5-1 | - | - | TGCGCCAGCAGTACGATCGGGACGCCGAATGAAAAACTGTTTTTT | CASSTIGTPNEKLFF
TRBJ2-7 | TRBV6-1 | - | TRBD1 | TGTGCCAGCAGCTATCTCCGGACAGGCTCCTACGAGCAGTACTTC | CASSYLRTGSYEQYF
TRBJ2-3 | TRBV7-8 | once | TRBD2 | TGTGCCAGCAGCTTCCTTGGTAGCGGGGGCGCCACAGATACGCAGTATTTT | CASSFLGSGGATDTQYF
TRBJ2-1 | TRBV9 | - | - | TGTGCCAGCAGCGTAGCTCTCGGGGCGCAAGAACGTAATGAGCAGTTCTTC | CASSVALGAQERNEQFF
TRBJ1-1 | TRBV5-1 | - | TRBD1 | TGCGCCAGCAGCTTGACAGGGGCGAACACTGAAGCTTTCTTT | CASSLTGANTEAFF
TRBJ1-5 | TRBV2 | - | - | TGTGCCAGCAAGTCCGTTCGGGGCAATCAGCCCCAGCATTTT | CASKSVRGNQPQHF
TRBJ1-1 | TRBV7-9 | - | TRBD1 | TGTGCCAGCAGCTTAGGAGGTTGGGACAGGGAAGCTTTCTTT | CASSLGGWDREAFF